A selection of T cell receptor beta chains follows, all from one sample in a study of memory CD4+ T cells and cytomegalovirus serostatus. Sequencing used immunoSEQ multiplex PCR; TCRdb keeps in-frame clones, though not all of them. The data show tens of thousands of clones, 82% seen once. The sample consisted of memory CD4+ T cells from blood. The receptors originated from an adult in good health and CMV-seronegative. Both conserved end residues are part of each CDR3. D genes are given only for firm matches. The size field is filled for only some rows; it gives once, few, many or a size class.

>TRBV11-2|medium-sized|TRBJ2-7|.
TGTGCCAGCAGCCCACTTCGAAGACAGAGCTCCTACGAGCAGTACTTC
CASSPLRRQSSYEQYF
>TRBV7-3|.|TRBJ2-1|TRBD2
TGTGCCAGCGGTAAAAACGGACTAGCGGGAGCCGATGAGCAGTTCTTC
CASGKNGLAGADEQFF
>TRBV18|once|TRBJ2-1|.
TGTGCCAGCTCACCAACGCGGAATGAGCAGTTCTTC
CASSPTRNEQFF
>TRBV28|.|TRBJ1-2|TRBD1
TGTGCCAGCAGTGCGTCGAGTAGGGACAGGGTTGAAGATGGCTACACCTTC
CASSASSRDRVEDGYTF
>TRBV7-8|.|TRBJ1-3|.
TGTGCCAGCAGCTTAGTTTCCGGCTCTGGAAACACCATATATTTT
CASSLVSGSGNTIYF
>TRBV4-2|.|TRBJ2-3|.
TGTGCCAGCAGCCAAGGTTCCTTGGAGGGAGATACGCAGTATTTT
CASSQGSLEGDTQYF
>TRBV9|.|TRBJ2-2|TRBD1
TGTGCCAGCAGCTTCGGGACAGGGCAGGACACCGGGGAGCTGTTTTTT
CASSFGTGQDTGELFF
>TRBV10-3|.|TRBJ1-5|TRBD1
TGTGCCACCCGCGACTCGGGACAGCTTTCCAATCAGCCCCAGCATTTT
CATRDSGQLSNQPQHF
>TRBV7-3|.|TRBJ2-7|.
TGTGCCAGCAGCTTAGCCCCGAGGTACGAGCAGTACTTC
CASSLAPRYEQYF
>TRBV19|.|TRBJ1-2|TRBD1
TGTGCCAGTAGGGATTTAGACAGGGATTTCGGTGGCTACACCTTC
CASRDLDRDFGGYTF
>TRBV5-1|few|TRBJ2-1|TRBD1
TGCGCCAGCAGCTCTGGTGAGACAGGGAAGCAGGGTGAGCAGTTCTTC
CASSSGETGKQGEQFF
>TRBV11-3|.|TRBJ2-1|TRBD1
TGTGCCAGCAGCTTAGGGCAGGGGGACCGGAATGAGCAGTTCTTC
CASSLGQGDRNEQFF
>TRBV18|.|TRBJ1-2|TRBD1
TGTGCCAGCTCACAACAGGGGGGGAATGGCTACACCTTC
CASSQQGGNGYTF
>TRBV18|.|TRBJ2-5|.
TGTGCCAGCTCACCGGGTTACGGGGGGCGTGAGACCCAGTACTTC
CASSPGYGGRETQYF
>TRBV11-2|.|TRBJ1-5|.
TGTGCCAGCCGTGGTACAGGAGGTTCTCATCAGCCCCAGCATTTT
CASRGTGGSHQPQHF
>TRBV5-1|.|TRBJ2-1|.
TGCGCCAGCAGCTCTCAGGGAGCTGGGAATGAGCAGTTCTTC
CASSSQGAGNEQFF
>TRBV29-1|.|TRBJ2-7|.
TGCAGCGTTGCTCGACTCGGCGGCAACGAGCAGTACTTC
CSVARLGGNEQYF
>TRBV4-1|.|TRBJ2-7|.
TGCGCCAGCAGCCAAGATCGGGAAATCTACGAGCAGTACTTC
CASSQDREIYEQYF
>TRBV7-9|once|TRBJ2-7|.
TGTGCCAGCAGCTTTGAGACGGGGTTTGAGCAGTACTTC
CASSFETGFEQYF
>TRBV5-4|.|TRBJ1-3|.
TGTGCCAGCAGCTTGGGGCAGTCTGGAAACACCATATATTTT
CASSLGQSGNTIYF
>TRBV18|.|TRBJ1-4|.
TGTGCCAGCTCACCAGGCGCGAGGGCAACTGCAACTAATGAAAAACTGTTTTTT
CASSPGARATATNEKLFF
>TRBV5-1|.|TRBJ2-1|TRBD2
TGCGCCAGCAGCTTGGACCGGGGGGGGGCTAATGAGCAGTTCTTC
CASSLDRGGANEQFF
>TRBV7-8|.|TRBJ1-6|.
TGTGCCAGCAGCTTAGCGACCGGTAGGGGAGCGTCCTATAATTCACCCCTCCACTTT
CASSLATGRGASYNSPLHF
>TRBV2|.|TRBJ1-2|.
TGTGCCAGCAGTGACAGGGCTAGTGGCTACACCTTC
CASSDRASGYTF
>TRBV15|.|TRBJ2-6|.
TGTGCCACCGATGGACAGACGACTTCTGGGGCCAACGTCCTGACTTTC
CATDGQTTSGANVLTF
>TRBV18|.|TRBJ1-2|.
TGTGCCAGCTCACCAGCAGGGGATGGCTACACCTTC
CASSPAGDGYTF
>TRBV6-1|.|TRBJ1-1|.
TGTGCCAGCACTCCCGTCGGGCATAGGAACACTGAAGCTTTCTTT
CASTPVGHRNTEAFF
>TRBV20-1|.|TRBJ2-1|.
TGCAGTGCCATACAGTACAATGAGCAGTTCTTC
CSAIQYNEQFF
>TRBV10-3|.|TRBJ1-2|TRBD1
TGTGCCATCAGTACCGACAGGGGAAGGGGCTACACCTTC
CAISTDRGRGYTF
>TRBV19|.|TRBJ2-5|.
TGTGCCAGTAGTCTGGGTGGAACAGTAATACAAGAGACCCAGTACTTC
CASSLGGTVIQETQYF
>TRBV5-5|.|TRBJ1-1|.
TGTGCCAGCAGCTTGGTCGGGGAAGCTGCTGAAGCTTTCTTT
CASSLVGEAAEAFF
>TRBV5-4|.|TRBJ2-1|TRBD2
TGTGCCAGCAGCCTCCCTAGCGGGAACTACAATGAGCAGTTCTTC
CASSLPSGNYNEQFF
>TRBV2|.|TRBJ2-3|TRBD2
TGTGCCAGCACCGAAAGGGTTAGCGGGAGGACAGATACGCAGTATTTT
CASTERVSGRTDTQYF
>TRBV6-1|.|TRBJ2-5|TRBD2
TGTGCCAGCCAGAGCCGACTAGCAAAAGAGACCCAGTACTTC
CASQSRLAKETQYF
>TRBV5-1|.|TRBJ2-1|.
TGCGCCAGCAGCTCCTCCGGGACGGCGCGTGACGAGCAGTTCTTC
CASSSSGTARDEQFF
>TRBV27|few|TRBJ1-1|.
TGTGCCAGCAGTTTCTACCGCACGGCCACTGAAGCTTTCTTT
CASSFYRTATEAFF
>TRBV5-6|.|TRBJ1-2|.
TGTGCCAGCAGCTTGGGACAGATTACTAACTATGGCTACACCTTC
CASSLGQITNYGYTF
>TRBV10-3|.|TRBJ1-2|.
TGTGCCACCCGGCCCGGGGGCGCCGGCTATGGCTACACCTTC
CATRPGGAGYGYTF
>TRBV7-9|.|TRBJ2-1|TRBD1
TGTGCCAGCAGCTTAGGATCTTGGGACAGGGTCGACAATGAGCAGTTCTTC
CASSLGSWDRVDNEQFF
>TRBV5-1|.|TRBJ2-7|TRBD2
TGCGCCAGCAGCGGCGGGAGTGGGGGATACGAGCAGTACTTC
CASSGGSGGYEQYF
>TRBV28|.|TRBJ2-1|.
TGTGCCAGCAGTGCGGGACCCTCCAATGAGCAGTTCTTC
CASSAGPSNEQFF
>TRBV12-5|.|TRBJ2-7|TRBD1
TGTGCTAGTGGGCCGGGACAGGGTCTCTACGAGCAGTACTTC
CASGPGQGLYEQYF
>TRBV7-8|.|TRBJ1-2|.
TGTGCCAGCAGCTTAGGGGCACCAGCGGGCTACACCTTC
CASSLGAPAGYTF
>TRBV6-5|once|TRBJ2-5|.
TGTGCCAGCAGTCACCCCCAGGGGGGGGAAAAGTACTTC
CASSHPQGGEKYF
>TRBV19|.|TRBJ1-2|TRBD1
TGTGCCAGTAGTCGGTCCCGGGACAGGGGATTCGGCTACACCTTC
CASSRSRDRGFGYTF
>TRBV5-4|few|TRBJ1-2|.
TGTGCCAGCAGCTTGCAGTCAAGTGGGGTGGGCGGCTACACCTTC
CASSLQSSGVGGYTF
>TRBV11-2|.|TRBJ2-2|.
TGTGCCAGCAGCCAAGAAACGGGCTGGAGGAACACCGGGGAGCTGTTTTTT
CASSQETGWRNTGELFF
>TRBV5-4|.|TRBJ2-5|TRBD1
TGTGCCAGCAGCTCCACAGGGGCCCAAGAGACCCAGTACTTC
CASSSTGAQETQYF
>TRBV11-2|.|TRBJ1-1|TRBD1
TGTGCCAGCAGCTTAGGACAGGGTAAAATGAACACTGAAGCTTTCTTT
CASSLGQGKMNTEAFF
>TRBV9|once|TRBJ1-3|TRBD1
TGTGCCAGCAGCGTGGACAGGGTCGGAAACACCATATATTTT
CASSVDRVGNTIYF
>TRBV5-6|.|TRBJ2-5|TRBD2
TGTGCCAGCAGCTTCAATAGCGGGAGGGTAAGGGAGACCCAGTACTTC
CASSFNSGRVRETQYF
>TRBV5-1|.|TRBJ2-3|.
TGCGCCAGCAACAAGGGCTTCCCTGGAACAGATACGCAGTATTTT
CASNKGFPGTDTQYF